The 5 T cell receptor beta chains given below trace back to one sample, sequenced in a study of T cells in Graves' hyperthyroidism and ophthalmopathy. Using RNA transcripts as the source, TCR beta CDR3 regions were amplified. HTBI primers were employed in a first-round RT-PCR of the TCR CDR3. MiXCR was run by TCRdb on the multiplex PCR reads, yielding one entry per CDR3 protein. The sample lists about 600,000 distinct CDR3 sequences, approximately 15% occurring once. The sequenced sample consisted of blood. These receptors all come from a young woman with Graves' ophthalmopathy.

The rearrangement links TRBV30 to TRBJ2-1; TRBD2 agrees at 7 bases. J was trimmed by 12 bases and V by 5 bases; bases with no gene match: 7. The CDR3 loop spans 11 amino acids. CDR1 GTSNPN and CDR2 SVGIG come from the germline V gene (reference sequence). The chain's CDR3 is CAWGGGGLQFF. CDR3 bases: TGTGCCTGGGGGGGGGGGGGTTTGCAGTTCTTC.

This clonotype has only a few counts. The CDR3 coding sequence is TGTGCCAGCACCGGGCTGGGCTATGAGCAGTTCTTC. It specifies CASTGLGYEQFF. This chain uses TRBV27 with TRBJ2-1; D unresolved. The CDR3 spans 12 residues. Germline V gene data show CDR1 as MNHEY and CDR2 as SMNVEV (reference sequence). V was shortened by 7 bases and J by 8 bases, with 12 bases between the two germline ends.

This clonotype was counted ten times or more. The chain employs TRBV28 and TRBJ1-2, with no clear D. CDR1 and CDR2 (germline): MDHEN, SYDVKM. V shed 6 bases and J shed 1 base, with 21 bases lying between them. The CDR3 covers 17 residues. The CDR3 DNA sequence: TGTGCCAGCAGCTACCGGAAACTCAATAGGCTTAACTATGGCTACACCTTC. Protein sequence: CASSYRKLNRLNYGYTF.

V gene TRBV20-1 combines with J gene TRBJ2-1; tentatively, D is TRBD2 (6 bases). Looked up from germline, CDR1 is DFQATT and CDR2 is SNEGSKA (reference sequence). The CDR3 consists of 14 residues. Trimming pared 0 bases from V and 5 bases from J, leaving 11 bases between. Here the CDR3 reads CSAREGTFNNEQFF. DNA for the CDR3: TGCAGTGCTAGAGAGGGGACTTTCAACAATGAGCAGTTCTTC.

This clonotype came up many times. The CDR3 region is CASSSPYQETQYF. As DNA, the CDR3 is TGTGCCAGCAGCTCCCCGTACCAAGAGACCCAGTACTTC. The rearrangement joins TRBV7-9 to TRBJ2-5, with D hard to call. The V end was cut by 4 bases, the J end by 0 bases, with 6 bases between. CDR1 SEHNR and CDR2 FQNEAQ come from the germline V gene (reference sequence). The length of the CDR3 is 13 residues.